This TCR beta chain was recorded in a study of blood T cell repertoires in COVID-19. Overall study: Researchers got acute and convalescent COVID-19 samples from the United States, Italy and Spain. From T cells, B-cell-depleted T cells, or PBMCs came the material, which was cDNA or gDNA.

The V end was cut by 6 bases, the J end by 0 bases, with 8 bases between. Germline loops: CDR1 SNHLY, CDR2 FYNNEI. The CDR3 is made up of 14 amino acids. Original handling: By means of reference gene primer amplification, nucleated cell counts were estimated. The method was immunoSEQ multiplex PCR; TCRdb's version includes in-frame clones alone and lacks a portion of them. The DNA gave D and trimming, while V, J and clone size come from that table. The table has 120,000 or so clones, less than 75% seen once. This chain uses TRBV2 with TRBJ1-4, with TRBD1 as a possible D gene (5 bases). The sequence derives from a human donor with acute or convalescent COVID-19. The donor label of this sample is uncertain. The sequenced material came from peripheral blood. The CDR3 reads CASSPTATNEKLFF. In DNA form, the CDR3 reads TGTGCCAGCAGCCCGACAGCAACTAATGAAAAACTGTTTTTT.